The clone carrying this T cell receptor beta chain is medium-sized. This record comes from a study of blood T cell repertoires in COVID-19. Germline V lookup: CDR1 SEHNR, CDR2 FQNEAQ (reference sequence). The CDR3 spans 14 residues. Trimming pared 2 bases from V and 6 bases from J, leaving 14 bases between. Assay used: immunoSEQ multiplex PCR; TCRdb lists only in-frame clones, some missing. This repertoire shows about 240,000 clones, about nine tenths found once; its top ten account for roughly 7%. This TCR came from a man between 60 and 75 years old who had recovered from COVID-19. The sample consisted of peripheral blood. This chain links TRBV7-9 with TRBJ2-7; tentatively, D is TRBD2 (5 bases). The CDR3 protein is CASSLTSESGEQYV. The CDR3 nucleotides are TGTGCCAGCAGCTTAACTTCGGAAAGCGGCGAGCAGTACGTC.